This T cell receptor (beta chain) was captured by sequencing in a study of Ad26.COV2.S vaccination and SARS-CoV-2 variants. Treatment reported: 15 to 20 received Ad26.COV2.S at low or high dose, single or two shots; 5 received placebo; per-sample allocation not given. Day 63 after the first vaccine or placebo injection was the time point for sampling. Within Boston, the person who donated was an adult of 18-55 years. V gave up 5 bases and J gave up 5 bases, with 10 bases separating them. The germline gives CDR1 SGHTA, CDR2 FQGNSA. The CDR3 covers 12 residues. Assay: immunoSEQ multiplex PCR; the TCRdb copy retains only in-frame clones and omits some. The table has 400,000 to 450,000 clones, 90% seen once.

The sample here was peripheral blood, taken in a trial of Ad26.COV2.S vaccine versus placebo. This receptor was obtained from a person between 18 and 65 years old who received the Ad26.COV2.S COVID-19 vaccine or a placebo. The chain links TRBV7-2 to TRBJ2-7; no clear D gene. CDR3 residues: CASSATMDEQYF. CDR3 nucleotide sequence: TGTGCCAGCAGCGCCACCATGGACGAGCAGTACTTC. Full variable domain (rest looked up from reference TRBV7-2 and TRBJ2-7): GAGVSQSPSNKVTEKGKDVELRCDPISGHTALYWYRQSLGQGLEFLIYFQGNSAPDKSGLPSDRFSAERTGGSVSTLTIQRTQQEDSAVYLCASSATMDEQYFGPGTRLTVT.